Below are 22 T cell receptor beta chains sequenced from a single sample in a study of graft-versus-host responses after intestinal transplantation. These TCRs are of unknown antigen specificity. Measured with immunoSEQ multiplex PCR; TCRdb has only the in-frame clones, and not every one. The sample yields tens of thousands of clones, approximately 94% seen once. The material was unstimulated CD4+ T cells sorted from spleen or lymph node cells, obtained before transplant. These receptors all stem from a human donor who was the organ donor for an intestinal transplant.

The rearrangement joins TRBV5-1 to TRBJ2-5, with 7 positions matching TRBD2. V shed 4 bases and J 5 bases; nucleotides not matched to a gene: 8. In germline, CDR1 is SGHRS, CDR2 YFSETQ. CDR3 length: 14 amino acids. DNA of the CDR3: TGCGCCAGCAGCCCATTCGGGCGGGGGGAGACCCAGTACTTC. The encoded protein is CASSPFGRGETQYF.

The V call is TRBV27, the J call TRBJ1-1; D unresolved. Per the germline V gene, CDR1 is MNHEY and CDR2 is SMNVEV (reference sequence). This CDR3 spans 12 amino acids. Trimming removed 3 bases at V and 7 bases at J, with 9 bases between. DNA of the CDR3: TGTGCCAGCAGTTTTACGATCGATGAAGCTTTCTTT. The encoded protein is CASSFTIDEAFF.

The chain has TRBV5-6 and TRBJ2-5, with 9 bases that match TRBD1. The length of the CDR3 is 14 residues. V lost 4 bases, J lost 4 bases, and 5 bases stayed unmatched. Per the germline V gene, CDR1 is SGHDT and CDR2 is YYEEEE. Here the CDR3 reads CASSDTGGSETQYF. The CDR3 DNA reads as TGTGCCAGCAGCGACACAGGGGGCTCAGAGACCCAGTACTTC.

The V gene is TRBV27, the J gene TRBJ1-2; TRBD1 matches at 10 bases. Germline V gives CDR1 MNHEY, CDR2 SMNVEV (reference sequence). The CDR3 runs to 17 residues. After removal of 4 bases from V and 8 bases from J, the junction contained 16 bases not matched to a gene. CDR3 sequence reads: CASSSVLRQGAKGGYTF. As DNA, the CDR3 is TGTGCCAGCAGTTCCGTACTCCGACAGGGGGCGAAGGGCGGCTACACCTTC.

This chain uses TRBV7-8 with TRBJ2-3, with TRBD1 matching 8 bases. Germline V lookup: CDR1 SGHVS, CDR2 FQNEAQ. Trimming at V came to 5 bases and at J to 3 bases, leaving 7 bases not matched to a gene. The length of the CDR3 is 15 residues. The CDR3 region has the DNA TGTGCCAGCAGCCTGCAGGGGGCTTGGACAGATACGCAGTATTTT. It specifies CASSLQGAWTDTQYF.

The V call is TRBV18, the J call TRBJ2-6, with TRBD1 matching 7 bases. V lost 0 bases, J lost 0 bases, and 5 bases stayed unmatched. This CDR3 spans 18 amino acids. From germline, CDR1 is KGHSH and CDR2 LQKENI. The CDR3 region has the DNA TGTGCCAGCTCACCACCGGGACAGTTATCCTCTGGGGCCAACGTCCTGACTTTC. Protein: CASSPPGQLSSGANVLTF.

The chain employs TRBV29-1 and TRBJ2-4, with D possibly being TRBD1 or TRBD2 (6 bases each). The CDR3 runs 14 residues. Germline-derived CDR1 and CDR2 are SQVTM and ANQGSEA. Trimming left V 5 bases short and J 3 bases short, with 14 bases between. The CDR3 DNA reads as TGCAGCGTTTCCGGGGGCCTGGGCAAAAACATTCAGTACTTC. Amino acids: CSVSGGLGKNIQYF. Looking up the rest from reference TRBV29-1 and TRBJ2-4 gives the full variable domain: SAVISQKPSRDICQRGTSLTIQCQVDSQVTMMFWYRQQPGQSLTLIATANQGSEATYESGFVIDKFPISRPNLTFSTLTVSNMSPEDSSIYLCSVSGGLGKNIQYFGAGTRLSVL.

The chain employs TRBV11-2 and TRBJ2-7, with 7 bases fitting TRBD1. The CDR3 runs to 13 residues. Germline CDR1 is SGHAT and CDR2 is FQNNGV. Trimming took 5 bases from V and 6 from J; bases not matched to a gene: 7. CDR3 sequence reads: CASSPQPGGEQYF. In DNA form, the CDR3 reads TGTGCCAGCAGCCCGCAGCCAGGGGGCGAGCAGTACTTC.

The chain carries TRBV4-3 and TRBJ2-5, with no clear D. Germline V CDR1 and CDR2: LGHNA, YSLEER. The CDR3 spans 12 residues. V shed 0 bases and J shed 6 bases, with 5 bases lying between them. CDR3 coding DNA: TGCGCCAGCAGCCAAGACGGTCAGACCCAGTACTTC. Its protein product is CASSQDGQTQYF.

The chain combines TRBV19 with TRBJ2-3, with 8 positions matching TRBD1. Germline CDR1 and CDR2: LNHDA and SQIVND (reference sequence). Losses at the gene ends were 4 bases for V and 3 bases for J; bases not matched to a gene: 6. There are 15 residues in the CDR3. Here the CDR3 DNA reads TGTGCCAGTAGTACGACAGGGGTCGGTACAGATACGCAGTATTTT. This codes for CASSTTGVGTDTQYF.

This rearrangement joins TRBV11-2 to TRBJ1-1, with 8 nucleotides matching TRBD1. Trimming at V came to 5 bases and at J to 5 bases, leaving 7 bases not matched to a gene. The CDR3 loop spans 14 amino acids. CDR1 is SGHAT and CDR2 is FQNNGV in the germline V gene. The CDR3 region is CASSLNRGTTEAFF. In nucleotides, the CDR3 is TGTGCCAGCAGCCTGAACAGGGGGACGACTGAAGCTTTCTTT.

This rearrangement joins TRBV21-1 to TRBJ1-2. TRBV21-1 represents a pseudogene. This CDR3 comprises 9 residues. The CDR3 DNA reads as TGTGCCAGCATGCAAGTCTACACCTTC. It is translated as CASMQVYTF.

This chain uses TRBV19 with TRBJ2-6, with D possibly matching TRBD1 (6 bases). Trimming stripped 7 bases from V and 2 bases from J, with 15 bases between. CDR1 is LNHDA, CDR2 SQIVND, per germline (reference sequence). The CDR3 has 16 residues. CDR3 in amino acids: CASTIRTGTGANVLTF. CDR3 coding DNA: TGTGCCAGTACCATAAGAACAGGGACTGGGGCCAACGTCCTGACTTTC.

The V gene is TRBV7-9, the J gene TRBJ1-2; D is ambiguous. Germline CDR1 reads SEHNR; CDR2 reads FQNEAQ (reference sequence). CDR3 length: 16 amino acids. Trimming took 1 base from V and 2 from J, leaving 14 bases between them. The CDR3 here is CASSLVPGKKNYGYTF. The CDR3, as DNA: TGTGCCAGCAGCTTAGTCCCCGGGAAAAAAAACTATGGCTACACCTTC.

The CDR3 DNA is TGCGCCAGCAGCCAAGATCGGTTCCTGGGGAACAATGAGCAGTTCTTC. As protein: CASSQDRFLGNNEQFF. The chain is built from TRBV4-1 and TRBJ2-1; no definite D call. The germline gives CDR1 MGHRA, CDR2 YSYEKL. With 0 bases removed from V and 5 bases from J, the gap between germline ends came to 14 bases. The CDR3 extends over 16 amino acids.

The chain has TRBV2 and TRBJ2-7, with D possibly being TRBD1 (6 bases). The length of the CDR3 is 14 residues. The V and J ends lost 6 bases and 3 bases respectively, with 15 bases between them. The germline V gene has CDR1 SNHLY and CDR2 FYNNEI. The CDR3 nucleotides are TGTGCCAGCAGGATCAGGGGCCCCCTCTACGAGCAGTACTTC. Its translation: CASRIRGPLYEQYF.

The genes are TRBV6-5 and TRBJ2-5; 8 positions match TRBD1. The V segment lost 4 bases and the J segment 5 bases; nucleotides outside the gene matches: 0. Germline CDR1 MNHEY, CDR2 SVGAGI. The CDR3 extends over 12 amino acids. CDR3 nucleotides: TGTGCCAGCAGTTGGACAGGGGAGACCCAGTACTTC. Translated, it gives CASSWTGETQYF.

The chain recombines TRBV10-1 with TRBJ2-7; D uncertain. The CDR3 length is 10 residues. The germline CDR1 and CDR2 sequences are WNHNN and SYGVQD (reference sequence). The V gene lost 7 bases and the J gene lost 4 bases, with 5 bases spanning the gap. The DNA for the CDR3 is TGCGCCAGCACACTATACGAGCAGTACTTC. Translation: CASTLYEQYF.

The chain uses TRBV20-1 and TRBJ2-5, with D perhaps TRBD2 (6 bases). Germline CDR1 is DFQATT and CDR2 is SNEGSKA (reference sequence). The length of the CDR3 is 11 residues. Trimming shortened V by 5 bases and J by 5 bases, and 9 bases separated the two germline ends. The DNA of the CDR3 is TGCAGTGCTCGACGGGGGGAGACCCAGTACTTC. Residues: CSARRGETQYF.

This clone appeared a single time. The CDR3 loop is CASSRDSYEQYF. CDR3 DNA sequence: TGTGCCAGCAGTCGAGACTCCTACGAGCAGTACTTC. This sequence joins TRBV6-1 and TRBJ2-7, with D uncertain. Per the germline V gene, CDR1 is MNHNS and CDR2 is SASEGT. The CDR3 is made up of 12 amino acids. V gave up 5 bases and J gave up 0 bases, with 5 bases separating them.

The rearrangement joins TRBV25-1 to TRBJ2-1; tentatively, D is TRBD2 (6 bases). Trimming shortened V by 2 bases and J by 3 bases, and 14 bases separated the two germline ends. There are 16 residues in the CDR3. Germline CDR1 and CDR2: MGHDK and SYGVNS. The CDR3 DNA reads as TGTGCCAGCAGTGAAGAGAGGAGGGCGCTCTACAATGAGCAGTTCTTC. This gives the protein CASSEERRALYNEQFF.

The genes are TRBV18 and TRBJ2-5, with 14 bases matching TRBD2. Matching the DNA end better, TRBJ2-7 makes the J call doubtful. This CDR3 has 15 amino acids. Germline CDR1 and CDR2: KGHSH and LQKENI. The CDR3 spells CASSPGLAGVYEQYF. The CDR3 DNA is TGTGCCAGCTCACCGGGACTAGCGGGGGTCTACGAGCAGTACTTC.